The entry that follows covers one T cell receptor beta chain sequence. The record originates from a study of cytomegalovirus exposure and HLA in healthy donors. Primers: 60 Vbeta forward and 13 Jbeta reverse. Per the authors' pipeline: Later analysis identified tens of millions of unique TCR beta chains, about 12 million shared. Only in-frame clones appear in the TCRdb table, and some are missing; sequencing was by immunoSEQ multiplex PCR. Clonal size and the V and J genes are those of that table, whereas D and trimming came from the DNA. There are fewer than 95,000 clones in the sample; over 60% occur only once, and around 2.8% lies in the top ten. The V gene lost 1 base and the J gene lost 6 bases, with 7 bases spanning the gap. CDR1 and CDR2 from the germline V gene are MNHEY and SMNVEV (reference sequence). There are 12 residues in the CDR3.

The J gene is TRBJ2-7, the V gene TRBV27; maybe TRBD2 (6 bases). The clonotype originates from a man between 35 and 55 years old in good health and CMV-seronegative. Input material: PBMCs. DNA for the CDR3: TGTGCCAGCAGTTTATTGGGGGGCGAGCAGTACTTC. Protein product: CASSLLGGEQYF.